This T cell receptor beta chain comes out of a study of blood T cell repertoires in COVID-19. Study background: Samples taken during acute and convalescent COVID-19 were collected in the United States, Italy and Spain. Sample material is recorded as cDNA or gDNA derived from T cells, B-cell-depleted T cells, or PBMCs.

Germline-derived CDR1 and CDR2 are SGDLS and YYNGEE. The CDR3 contains 16 residues. The ends were cut back, 0 bases at V and 5 bases at J, with 12 bases in the middle. How the authors handled the data: Estimation of nucleated cell counts relied on the amplification of reference gene primers. TCRdb's table, derived via immunoSEQ multiplex PCR, lists solely in-frame clones and lacks some. V, J and clone size reflect that table, while D and trimming were determined from the DNA. The sample lists 180,000 or so clones, approximately 85% occurring once. The source is a woman aged 80 or older with acute or convalescent COVID-19. The chain joins TRBV9 to TRBJ1-6; no clear D. The source material was peripheral blood. The CDR3 DNA reads as TGTGCCAGCAGCGTAGGGACGGGAAGCAATAATTCACCCCTCCACTTT. Amino acid sequence: CASSVGTGSNNSPLHF.